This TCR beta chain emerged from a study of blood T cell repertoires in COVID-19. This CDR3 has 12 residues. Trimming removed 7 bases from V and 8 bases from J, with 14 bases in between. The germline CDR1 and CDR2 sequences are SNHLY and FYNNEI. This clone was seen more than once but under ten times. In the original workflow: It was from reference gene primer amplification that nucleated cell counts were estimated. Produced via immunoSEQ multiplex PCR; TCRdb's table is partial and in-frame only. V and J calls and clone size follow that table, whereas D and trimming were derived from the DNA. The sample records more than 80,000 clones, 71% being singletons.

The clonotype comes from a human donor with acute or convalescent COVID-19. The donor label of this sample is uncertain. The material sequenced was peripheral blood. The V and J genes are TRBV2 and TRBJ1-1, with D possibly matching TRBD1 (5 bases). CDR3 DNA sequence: TGTGCCAGCAAAGGACAATACGAAGAAGCTTTCTTT. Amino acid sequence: CASKGQYEEAFF. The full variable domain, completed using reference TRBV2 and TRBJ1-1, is EPEVTQTPSHQVTQMGQEVILRCVPISNHLYFYWYRQILGQKVEFLVSFYNNEISEKSEIFDDQFSVERPDGSNFTLKIRSTKLEDSAMYFCASKGQYEEAFFGQGTRLTVV.